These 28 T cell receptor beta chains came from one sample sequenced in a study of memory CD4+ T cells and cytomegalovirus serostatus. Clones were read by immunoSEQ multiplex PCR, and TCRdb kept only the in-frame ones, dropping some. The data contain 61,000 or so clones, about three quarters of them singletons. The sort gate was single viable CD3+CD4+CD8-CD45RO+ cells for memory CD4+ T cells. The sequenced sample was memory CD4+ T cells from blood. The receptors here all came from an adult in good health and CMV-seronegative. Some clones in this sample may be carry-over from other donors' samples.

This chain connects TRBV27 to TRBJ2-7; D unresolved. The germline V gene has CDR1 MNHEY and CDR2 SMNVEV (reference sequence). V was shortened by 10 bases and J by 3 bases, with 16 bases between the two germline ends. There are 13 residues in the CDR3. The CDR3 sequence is CAIISRVRYEQYF. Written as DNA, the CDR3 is TGTGCCATCATTTCCCGGGTGCGCTACGAGCAGTACTTC.

The CDR3 here is CSAGGPTSGVGDTQYF. The CDR3 DNA reads as TGCAGCGCCGGTGGACCCACTAGCGGGGTTGGAGATACGCAGTATTTT. The rearrangement links TRBV29-1 to TRBJ2-3; 10 nucleotides agree with TRBD2. CDR3 length: 16 amino acids. V dropped 7 bases and J dropped 5; count of bases not matched to a gene: 15. CDR1 and CDR2 (germline): SQVTM, ANQGSEA.

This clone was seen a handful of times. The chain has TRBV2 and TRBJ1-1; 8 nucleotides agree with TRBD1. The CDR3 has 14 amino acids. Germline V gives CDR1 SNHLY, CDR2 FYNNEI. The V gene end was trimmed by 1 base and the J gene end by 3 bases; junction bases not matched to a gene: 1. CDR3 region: CASSEGTGYTEAFF. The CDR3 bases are TGTGCCAGCAGTGAAGGGACAGGGTACACTGAAGCTTTCTTT. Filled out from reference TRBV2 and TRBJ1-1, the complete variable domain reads EPEVTQTPSHQVTQMGQEVILRCVPISNHLYFYWYRQILGQKVEFLVSFYNNEISEKSEIFDDQFSVERPDGSNFTLKIRSTKLEDSAMYFCASSEGTGYTEAFFGQGTRLTVV.

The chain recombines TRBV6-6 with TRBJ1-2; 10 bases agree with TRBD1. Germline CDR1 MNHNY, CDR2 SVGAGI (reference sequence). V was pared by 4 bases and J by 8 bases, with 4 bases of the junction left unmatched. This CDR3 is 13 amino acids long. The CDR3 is CASSLDRGTGYTF. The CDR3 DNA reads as TGTGCCAGCAGTTTGGACAGGGGGACAGGCTACACCTTC.

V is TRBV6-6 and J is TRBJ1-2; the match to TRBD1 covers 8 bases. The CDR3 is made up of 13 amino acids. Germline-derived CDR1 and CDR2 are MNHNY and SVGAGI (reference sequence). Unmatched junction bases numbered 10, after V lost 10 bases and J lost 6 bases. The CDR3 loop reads CATHKQGVDGYTF. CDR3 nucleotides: TGTGCCACCCACAAACAGGGGGTCGATGGCTACACCTTC.

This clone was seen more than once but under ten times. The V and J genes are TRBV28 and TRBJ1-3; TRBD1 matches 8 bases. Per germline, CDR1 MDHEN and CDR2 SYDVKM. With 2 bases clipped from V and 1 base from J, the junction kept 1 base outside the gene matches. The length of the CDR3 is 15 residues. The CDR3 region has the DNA TGTGCCAGCAGTTTAACAGGGGGTTCTGGAAACACCATATATTTT. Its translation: CASSLTGGSGNTIYF.

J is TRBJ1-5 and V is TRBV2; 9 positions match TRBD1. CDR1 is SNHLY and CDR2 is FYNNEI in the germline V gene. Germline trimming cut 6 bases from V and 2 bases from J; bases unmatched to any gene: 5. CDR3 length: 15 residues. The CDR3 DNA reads TGTGCCAGCAGACTGGACAGGGGTGGCAATCAGCCCCAGCATTTT. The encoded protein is CASRLDRGGNQPQHF.

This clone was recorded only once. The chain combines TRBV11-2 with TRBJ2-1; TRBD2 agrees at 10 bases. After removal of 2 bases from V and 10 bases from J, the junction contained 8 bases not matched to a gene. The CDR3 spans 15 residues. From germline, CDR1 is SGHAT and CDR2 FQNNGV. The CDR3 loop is CASSLSTSGIGEQFF. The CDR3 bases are TGTGCCAGCAGCTTATCTACTAGCGGGATTGGGGAGCAGTTCTTC. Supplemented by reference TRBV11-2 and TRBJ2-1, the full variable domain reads EAGVAQSPRYKIIEKRQSVAFWCNPISGHATLYWYQQILGQGPKLLIQFQNNGVVDDSQLPKDRFSAERLKGVDSTLKIQPAKLEDSAVYLCASSLSTSGIGEQFFGPGTRLTVL.

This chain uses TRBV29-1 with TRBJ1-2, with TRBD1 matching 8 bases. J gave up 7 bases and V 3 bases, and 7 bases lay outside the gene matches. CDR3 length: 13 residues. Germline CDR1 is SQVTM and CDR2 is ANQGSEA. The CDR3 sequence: CSVDVDRASGYTF. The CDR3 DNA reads TGCAGCGTTGACGTGGACAGGGCCTCTGGCTACACCTTC.

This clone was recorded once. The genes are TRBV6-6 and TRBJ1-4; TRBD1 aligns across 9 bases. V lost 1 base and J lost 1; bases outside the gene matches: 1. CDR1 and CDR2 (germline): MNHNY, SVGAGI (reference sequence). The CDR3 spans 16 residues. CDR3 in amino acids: CASSYLGQGTNEKLFF. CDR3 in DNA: TGTGCCAGCAGTTACTTGGGACAGGGAACTAATGAAAAACTGTTTTTT.

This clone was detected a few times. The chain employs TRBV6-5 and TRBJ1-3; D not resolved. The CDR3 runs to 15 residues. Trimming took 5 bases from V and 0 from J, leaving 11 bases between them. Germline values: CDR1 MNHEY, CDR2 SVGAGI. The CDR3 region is CASSPTQSSGNTIYF. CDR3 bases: TGTGCCAGCAGTCCGACCCAGAGCTCTGGAAACACCATATATTTT.

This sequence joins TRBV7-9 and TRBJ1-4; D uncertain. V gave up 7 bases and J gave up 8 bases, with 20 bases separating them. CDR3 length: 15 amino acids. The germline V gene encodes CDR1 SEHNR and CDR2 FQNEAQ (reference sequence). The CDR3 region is CASTLEEGPPEKLFF. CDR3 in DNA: TGTGCCAGCACCCTGGAAGAAGGGCCCCCGGAAAAACTGTTTTTT.

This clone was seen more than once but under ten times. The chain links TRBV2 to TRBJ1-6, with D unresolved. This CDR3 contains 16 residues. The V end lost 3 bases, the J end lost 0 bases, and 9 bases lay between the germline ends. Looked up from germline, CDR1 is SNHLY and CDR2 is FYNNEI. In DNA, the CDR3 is TGTGCCAGCAGTGAGGGTTGGAGCTCCTATAATTCACCCCTCCACTTT. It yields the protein CASSEGWSSYNSPLHF.

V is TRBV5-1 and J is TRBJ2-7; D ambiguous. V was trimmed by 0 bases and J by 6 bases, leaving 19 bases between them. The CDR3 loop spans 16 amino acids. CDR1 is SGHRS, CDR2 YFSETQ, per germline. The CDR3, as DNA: TGCGCCAGCAGCTTGGAAAAAGCAACACCCAGCTTCGAGCAGTACTTC. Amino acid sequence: CASSLEKATPSFEQYF.

The CDR3 DNA follows: TGTGCCAGCAGCGGACGTGCGGACAATTCACCCCTCCACTTT. It translates to CASSGRADNSPLHF. The rearrangement joins TRBV9 to TRBJ1-6; D gene uncertain. Germline values: CDR1 SGDLS, CDR2 YYNGEE. The CDR3 has 14 amino acids. V shed 3 bases and J shed 7 bases, with 11 bases lying between them.

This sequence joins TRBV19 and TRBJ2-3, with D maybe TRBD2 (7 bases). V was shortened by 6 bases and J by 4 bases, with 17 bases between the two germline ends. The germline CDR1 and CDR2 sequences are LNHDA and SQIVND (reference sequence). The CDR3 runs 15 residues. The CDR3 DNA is TGTGCCAGTAGAACGGAACGGGGGGCCTCAGATACGCAGTATTTT. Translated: CASRTERGASDTQYF. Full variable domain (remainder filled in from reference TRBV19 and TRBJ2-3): DGGITQSPKYLFRKEGQNVTLSCEQNLNHDAMYWYRQDPGQGLRLIYYSQIVNDFQKGDIAEGYSVSREKKESFPLTVTSAQKNPTAFYLCASRTERGASDTQYFGPGTRLTVL.

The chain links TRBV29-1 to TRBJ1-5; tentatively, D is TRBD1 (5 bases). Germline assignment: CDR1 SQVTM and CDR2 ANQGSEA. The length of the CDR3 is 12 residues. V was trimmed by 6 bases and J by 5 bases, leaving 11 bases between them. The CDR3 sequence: CSVGARDQPQHF. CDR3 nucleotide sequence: TGCAGCGTCGGGGCCAGGGATCAGCCCCAGCATTTT.

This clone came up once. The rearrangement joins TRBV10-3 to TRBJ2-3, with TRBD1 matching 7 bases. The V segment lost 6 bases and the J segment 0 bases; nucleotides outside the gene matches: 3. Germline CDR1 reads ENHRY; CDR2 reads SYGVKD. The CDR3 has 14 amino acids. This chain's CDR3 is CAIRGQSSTDTQYF. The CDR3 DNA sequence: TGTGCCATCAGGGGACAGAGCAGCACAGATACGCAGTATTTT.

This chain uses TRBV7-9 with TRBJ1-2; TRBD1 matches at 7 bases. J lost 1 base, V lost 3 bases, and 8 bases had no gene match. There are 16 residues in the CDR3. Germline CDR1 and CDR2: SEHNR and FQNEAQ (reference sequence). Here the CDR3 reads CASSLGTAVLNYGYTF. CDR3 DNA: TGTGCCAGCAGCTTGGGGACAGCAGTTCTTAACTATGGCTACACCTTC.

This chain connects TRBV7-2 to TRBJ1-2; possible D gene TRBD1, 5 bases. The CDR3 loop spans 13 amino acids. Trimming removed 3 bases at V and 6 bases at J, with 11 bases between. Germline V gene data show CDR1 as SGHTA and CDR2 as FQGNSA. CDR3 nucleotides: TGTGCCAGCAGCTTTAGGGTGGGGGATGGCTACACCTTC. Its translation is CASSFRVGDGYTF.

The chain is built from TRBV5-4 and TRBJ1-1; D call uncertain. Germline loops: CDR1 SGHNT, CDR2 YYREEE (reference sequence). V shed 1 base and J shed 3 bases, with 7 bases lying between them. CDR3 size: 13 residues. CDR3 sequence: CASSLLRDTEAFF. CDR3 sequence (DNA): TGTGCCAGCAGCTTGCTAAGGGACACTGAAGCTTTCTTT.

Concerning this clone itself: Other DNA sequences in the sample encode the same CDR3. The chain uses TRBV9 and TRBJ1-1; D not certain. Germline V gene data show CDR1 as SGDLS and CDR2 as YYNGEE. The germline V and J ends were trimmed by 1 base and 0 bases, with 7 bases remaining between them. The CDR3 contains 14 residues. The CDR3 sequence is CASSVRSVNTEAFF. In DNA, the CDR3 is TGTGCCAGCAGCGTACGGTCCGTGAACACTGAAGCTTTCTTT.

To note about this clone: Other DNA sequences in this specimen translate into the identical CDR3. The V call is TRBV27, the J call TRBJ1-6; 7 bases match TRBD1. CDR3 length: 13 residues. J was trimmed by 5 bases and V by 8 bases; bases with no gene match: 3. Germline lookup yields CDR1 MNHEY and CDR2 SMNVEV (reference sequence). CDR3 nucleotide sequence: TGTGCCAGCCGGACAGGTGATAATTCACCCCTCCACTTT. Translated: CASRTGDNSPLHF.

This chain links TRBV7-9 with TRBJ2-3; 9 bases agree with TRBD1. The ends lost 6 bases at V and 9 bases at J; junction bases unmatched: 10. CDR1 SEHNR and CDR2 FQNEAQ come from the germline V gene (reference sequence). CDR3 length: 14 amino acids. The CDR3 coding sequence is TGTGCCAGCAGTTTCGGGACAGGGAGGAGCACGCAGTATTTT. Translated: CASSFGTGRSTQYF. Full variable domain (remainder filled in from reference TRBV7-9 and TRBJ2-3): DTGVSQNPRHKITKRGQNVTFRCDPISEHNRLYWYRQTLGQGPEFLTYFQNEAQLEKSRLLSDRFSAERPKGSFSTLEIQRTEQGDSAMYLCASSFGTGRSTQYFGPGTRLTVL.

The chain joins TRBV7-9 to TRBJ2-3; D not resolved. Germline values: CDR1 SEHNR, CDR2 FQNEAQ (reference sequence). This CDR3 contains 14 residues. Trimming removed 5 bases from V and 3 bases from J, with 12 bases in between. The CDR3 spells CASSQSARTDTQYF. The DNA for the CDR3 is TGTGCCAGCAGCCAATCGGCGAGGACAGATACGCAGTATTTT.

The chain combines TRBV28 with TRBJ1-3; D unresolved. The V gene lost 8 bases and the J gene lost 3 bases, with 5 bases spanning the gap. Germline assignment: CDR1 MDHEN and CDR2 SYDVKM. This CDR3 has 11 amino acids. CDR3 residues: CASSYGNTIYF. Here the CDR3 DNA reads TGTGCCAGCTCTTATGGAAACACCATATATTTT.

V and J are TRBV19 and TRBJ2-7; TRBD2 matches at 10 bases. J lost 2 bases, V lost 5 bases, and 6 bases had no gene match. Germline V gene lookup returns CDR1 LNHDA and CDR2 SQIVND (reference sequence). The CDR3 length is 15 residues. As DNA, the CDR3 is TGTGCCAGTAGTGAGGCCGGGACTAGCGCCTACGAGCAGTACTTC. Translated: CASSEAGTSAYEQYF.

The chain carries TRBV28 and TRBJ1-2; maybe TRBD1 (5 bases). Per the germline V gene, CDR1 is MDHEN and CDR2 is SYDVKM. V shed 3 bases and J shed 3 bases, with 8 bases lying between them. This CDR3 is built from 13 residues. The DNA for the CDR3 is TGTGCCAGCAGTTTGAAGACAGACTATGGCTACACCTTC. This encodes CASSLKTDYGYTF.